The 5 T cell receptor beta chains below were found in one sample sequenced in a study of CD8+ T cells in alopecia areata. Extracted RNA was reverse transcribed, and the resulting cDNA served as sequencing template. Data came from immunoSEQ multiplex PCR; TCRdb stores just in-frame clones and leaves some out. This table has about 97,000 clones, less than 50% appearing once. Material: CD4+ T cells sorted from blood. These receptors came from a human donor with alopecia areata.

This clone showed up just a few times. This chain uses TRBV30 with TRBJ2-7; D is perhaps TRBD1 (5 bases). Looked up from germline, CDR1 is GTSNPN and CDR2 is SVGIG (reference sequence). The V gene lost 1 base and the J gene lost 4 bases, with 5 bases spanning the gap. There are 11 residues in the CDR3. CDR3 DNA sequence: TGTGCCTGGAGTGACAGGTACGAGCAGTACTTC. Translating gives CAWSDRYEQYF. The complete variable domain, with remaining parts taken from reference TRBV30 and TRBJ2-7, reads SQTIHQWPATLVQPVGSPLSLECTVEGTSNPNLYWYRQAAGRGLQLLFYSVGIGQISSEVPQNLSASRPQDRQFILSSKKLLLSDSGFYLCAWSDRYEQYFGPGTRLTVT.

The chain employs TRBV28 and TRBJ1-1; the D is unclear. CDR1 and CDR2 from the germline V gene are MDHEN and SYDVKM. Deletions cut 2 bases from V and 0 bases from J, with 10 bases between. The CDR3 covers 15 residues. The CDR3 spells CASSLTTVLNTEAFF. CDR3 bases: TGTGCCAGCAGTTTAACAACCGTACTGAACACTGAAGCTTTCTTT.

The table lists this clone with a few counts. V usage is TRBV7-3 and J usage is TRBJ2-5; D gene uncertain. Germline CDR1 and CDR2: SGHTA and FQGTGA. V lost 0 bases to trimming and J lost 5 bases, with 16 bases between them. The CDR3 totals 16 residues. The CDR3 is CASSLTGPTGWETQYF. CDR3 nucleotides: TGTGCCAGCAGCTTAACTGGCCCCACGGGTTGGGAGACCCAGTACTTC.

This clone has a handful of counts. This chain joins TRBV7-9 and TRBJ2-5; tentative D call: TRBD1 (6 bases). Between the trimmed V and J ends, which lost 5 bases and 3 bases, there was a span of 16 bases. Germline lookup yields CDR1 SEHNR and CDR2 FQNEAQ (reference sequence). CDR3 length equals 15 residues. CDR3 bases: TGTGCCAGCAGCCGTGGGCGGACAGTTGAAGAGACCCAGTACTTC. Protein: CASSRGRTVEETQYF. Based on the CDR3 plus reference TRBV7-9 and TRBJ2-5, the full variable domain is DTGVSQNPRHKITKRGQNVTFRCDPISEHNRLYWYRQTLGQGPEFLTYFQNEAQLEKSRLLSDRFSAERPKGSFSTLEIQRTEQGDSAMYLCASSRGRTVEETQYFGPGTRLLVL.

V is TRBV19 and J is TRBJ2-5, with a tentative D call TRBD1 (5 bases). V was cut by 8 bases and J by 1 base, with 14 bases left in between. Germline V gives CDR1 LNHDA, CDR2 SQIVND (reference sequence). CDR3 length: 14 amino acids. The CDR3 DNA follows: TGTGCCAGTCACAGACAGACCCGCCAAGAGACCCAGTACTTC. Protein: CASHRQTRQETQYF.